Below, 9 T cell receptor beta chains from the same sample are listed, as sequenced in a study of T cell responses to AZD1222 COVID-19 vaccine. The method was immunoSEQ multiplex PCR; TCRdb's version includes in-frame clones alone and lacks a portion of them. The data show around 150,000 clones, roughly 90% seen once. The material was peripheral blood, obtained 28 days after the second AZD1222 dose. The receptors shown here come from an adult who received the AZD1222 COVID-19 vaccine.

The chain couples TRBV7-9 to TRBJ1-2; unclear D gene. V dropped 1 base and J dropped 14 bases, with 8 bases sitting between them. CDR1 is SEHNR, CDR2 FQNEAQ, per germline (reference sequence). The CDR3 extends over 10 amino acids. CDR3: CASSLGGPTF. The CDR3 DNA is TGTGCCAGCAGCTTAGGAGGGCCAACCTTC.

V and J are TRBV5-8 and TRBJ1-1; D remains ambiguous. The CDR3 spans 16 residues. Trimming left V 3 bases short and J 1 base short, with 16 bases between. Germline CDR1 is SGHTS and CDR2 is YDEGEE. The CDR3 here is CASSSVLGISNTEAFF. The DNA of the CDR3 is TGTGCCAGCAGCTCTGTACTAGGGATATCGAACACTGAAGCTTTCTTT.

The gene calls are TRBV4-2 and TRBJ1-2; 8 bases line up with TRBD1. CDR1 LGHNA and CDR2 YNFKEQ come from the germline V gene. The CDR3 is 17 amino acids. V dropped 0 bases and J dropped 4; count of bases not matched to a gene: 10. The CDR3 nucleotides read TGTGCCAGCAGCCAAGATATGGCAGGGGGCGCGGGCTATGGCTACACCTTC. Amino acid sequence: CASSQDMAGGAGYGYTF.

The CDR3 DNA reads as TGCAGCGCCGCGAAGGGGCCGAAAGGAAACACCATATATTTT. Translated: CSAAKGPKGNTIYF. V and J are TRBV29-1 and TRBJ1-3; D possibly corresponds to TRBD1 (5 bases). Germline V gene data show CDR1 as SQVTM and CDR2 as ANQGSEA. V was shortened by 7 bases and J by 4 bases, with 17 bases between the two germline ends. This CDR3 is built from 14 residues.

The CDR3 region has the DNA TGCAGCGTTCCTCAAGCCCTGAACACTGAAGCTTTCTTT. It translates to CSVPQALNTEAFF. The chain links TRBV29-1 to TRBJ1-1; D uncertain. The CDR3 has 13 residues. CDR1 is SQVTM, CDR2 ANQGSEA, per germline. Between the trimmed V and J ends, which lost 5 bases and 0 bases, there was a span of 10 bases.

In nucleotides, the CDR3 is TGTGCCAGCAGTCACAGGGAAGGGGCCGAGCAGTACTTC. It translates to CASSHREGAEQYF. V is TRBV28 and J is TRBJ2-7; TRBD1 might be the D (6 bases). The V and J ends lost 5 bases and 6 bases respectively, with 14 bases between them. Germline CDR1 reads MDHEN; CDR2 reads SYDVKM. This CDR3 has 13 residues.

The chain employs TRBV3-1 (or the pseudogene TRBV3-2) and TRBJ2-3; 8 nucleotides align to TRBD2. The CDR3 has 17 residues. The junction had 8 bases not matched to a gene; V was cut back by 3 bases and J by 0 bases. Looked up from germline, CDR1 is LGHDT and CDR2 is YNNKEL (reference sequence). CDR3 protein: CASSHVVTGGSTDTQYF. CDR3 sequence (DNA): TGTGCCAGCAGCCACGTTGTCACGGGGGGGAGCACAGATACGCAGTATTTT.

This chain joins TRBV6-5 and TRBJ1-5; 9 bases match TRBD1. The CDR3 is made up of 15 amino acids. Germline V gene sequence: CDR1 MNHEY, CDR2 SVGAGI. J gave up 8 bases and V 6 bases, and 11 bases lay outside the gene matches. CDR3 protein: CASSAGTGIIEPQHF. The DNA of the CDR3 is TGTGCCAGCAGCGCCGGGACAGGGATTATTGAGCCCCAGCATTTT.

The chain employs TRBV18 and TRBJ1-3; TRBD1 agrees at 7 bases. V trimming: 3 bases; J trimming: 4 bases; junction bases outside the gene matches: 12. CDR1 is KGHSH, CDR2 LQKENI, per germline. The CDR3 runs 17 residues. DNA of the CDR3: TGTGCCAGCTCACCTTTCGACAGGGTCTACGCCGGAAACACCATATATTTT. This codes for CASSPFDRVYAGNTIYF.